This TCR beta chain was sequenced for a study of blood T cell repertoires in COVID-19. Looked up from germline, CDR1 is SNHLY and CDR2 is FYNNEI. The CDR3 is 12 amino acids. The germline V and J ends were trimmed by 6 bases and 7 bases, with 12 bases remaining between them. Clones were sequenced by immunoSEQ multiplex PCR, and TCRdb holds only the in-frame ones, with some missing. Among 300,000 or so clones listed, 85% to 90% were seen once. In this sample, this clone turned up a few times. The receptor comes from a woman aged 25 to 39 with COVID-19, enrolled during active disease. Material for sequencing was peripheral blood. The chain combines TRBV2 with TRBJ1-2; D unresolved. The CDR3 DNA sequence: TGTGCCAGCAGCCTCCACAGAGTTGGCTACACCTTC. As protein: CASSLHRVGYTF.